This TCR beta chain appears in the sequencing data of a study of cytomegalovirus exposure and HLA in healthy donors. From germline, CDR1 is MDHEN and CDR2 SYDVKM. The CDR3 has 16 residues. V gave up 4 bases and J gave up 12 bases, with 25 bases separating them. Overall study findings and caveats: That first-cohort TCR clusters tended to co-occur in the roughly 120 validation repertoires was found in a later analysis. A list of roughly 160 TCR beta chains associated with cytomegalovirus was given.

The donors were part of the roughly 110-subject validation cohort, which stood apart from the roughly 670-subject first cohort. Sequencing used immunoSEQ multiplex PCR; TCRdb keeps in-frame clones, though not all of them. Altogether about 98,000 clones are present, about 90% being singletons, with the ten largest covering around 6.3%. Points on this clone: Antigen: not known.

The receptor comes from a man aged 18 to 30 in good health and CMV-seropositive. This chain uses TRBV28 with TRBJ2-1; TRBD1 is a possible D gene (7 bases). Sequences were obtained from PBMCs. CDR3 sequence (DNA): TGTGCCAGCAGTTCCCCTACAGGGGTCGGGAGAGGGGGGCAGTTCTTC. Protein sequence: CASSSPTGVGRGGQFF.